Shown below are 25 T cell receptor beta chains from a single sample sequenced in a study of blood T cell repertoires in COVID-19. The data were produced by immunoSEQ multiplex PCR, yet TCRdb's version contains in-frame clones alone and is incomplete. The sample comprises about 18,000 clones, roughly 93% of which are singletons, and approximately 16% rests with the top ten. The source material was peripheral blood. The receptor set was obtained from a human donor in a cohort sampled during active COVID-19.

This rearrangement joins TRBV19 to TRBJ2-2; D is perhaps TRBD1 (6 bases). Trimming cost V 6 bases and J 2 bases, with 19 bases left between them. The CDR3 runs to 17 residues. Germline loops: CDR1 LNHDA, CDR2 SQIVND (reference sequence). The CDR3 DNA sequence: TGTGCCAGTAGGCCGGAGGTGGGACAACTTAACACCGGGGAGCTGTTTTTT. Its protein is CASRPEVGQLNTGELFF.

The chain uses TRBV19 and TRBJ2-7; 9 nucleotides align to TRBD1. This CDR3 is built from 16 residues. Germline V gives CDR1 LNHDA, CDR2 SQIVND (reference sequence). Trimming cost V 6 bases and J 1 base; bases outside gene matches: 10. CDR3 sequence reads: CASRNPGQGSSYEQYF. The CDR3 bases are TGTGCCAGTAGGAATCCGGGACAGGGAAGTTCCTACGAGCAGTACTTC.

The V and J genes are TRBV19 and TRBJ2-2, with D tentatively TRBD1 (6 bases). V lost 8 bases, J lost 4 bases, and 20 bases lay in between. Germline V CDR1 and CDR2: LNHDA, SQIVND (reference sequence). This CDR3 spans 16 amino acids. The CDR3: CASRRVAGEGTGELFF. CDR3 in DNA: TGTGCCAGTCGACGAGTGGCAGGGGAAGGCACCGGGGAGCTGTTTTTT. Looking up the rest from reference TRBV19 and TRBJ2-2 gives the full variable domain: DGGITQSPKYLFRKEGQNVTLSCEQNLNHDAMYWYRQDPGQGLRLIYYSQIVNDFQKGDIAEGYSVSREKKESFPLTVTSAQKNPTAFYLCASRRVAGEGTGELFFGEGSRLTVL.

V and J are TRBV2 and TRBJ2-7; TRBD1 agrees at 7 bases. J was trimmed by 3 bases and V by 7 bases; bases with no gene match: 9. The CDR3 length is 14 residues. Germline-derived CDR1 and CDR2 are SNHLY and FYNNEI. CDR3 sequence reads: CASNRDSALYEQYF. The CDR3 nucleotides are TGTGCCAGCAACCGGGACAGTGCGCTCTACGAGCAGTACTTC.

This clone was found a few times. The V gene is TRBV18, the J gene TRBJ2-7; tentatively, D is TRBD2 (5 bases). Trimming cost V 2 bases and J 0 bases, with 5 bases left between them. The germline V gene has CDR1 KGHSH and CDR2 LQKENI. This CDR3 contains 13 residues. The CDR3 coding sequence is TGTGCCAGCTCACCAGACTACTCCTACGAGCAGTACTTC. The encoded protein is CASSPDYSYEQYF.

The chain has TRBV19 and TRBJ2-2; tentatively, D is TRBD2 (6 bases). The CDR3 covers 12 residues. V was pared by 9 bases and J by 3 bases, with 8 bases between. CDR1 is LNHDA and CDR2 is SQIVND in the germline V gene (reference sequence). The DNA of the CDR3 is TGTGCCAGCTGGGGGGACACCGGGGAGCTGTTTTTT. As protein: CASWGDTGELFF.

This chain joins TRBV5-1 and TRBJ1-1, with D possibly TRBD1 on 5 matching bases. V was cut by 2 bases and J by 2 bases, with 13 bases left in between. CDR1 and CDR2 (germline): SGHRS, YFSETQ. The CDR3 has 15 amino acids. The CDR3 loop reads CASSFDGGPNTEAFF. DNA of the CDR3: TGCGCCAGCAGCTTTGACGGGGGACCTAACACTGAAGCTTTCTTT.

The CDR3 bases are TGTGCCAGCAGCCCAGGGACAGGGGGCTGGAATGAGCAGTTCTTC. This sequence encodes CASSPGTGGWNEQFF. V usage is TRBV11-2 and J usage is TRBJ2-1; TRBD1 agrees at 12 bases. The V gene end was trimmed by 5 bases and the J gene end by 7 bases; junction bases not matched to a gene: 6. The CDR3 is 15 residues long. Germline V gene sequence: CDR1 SGHAT, CDR2 FQNNGV.

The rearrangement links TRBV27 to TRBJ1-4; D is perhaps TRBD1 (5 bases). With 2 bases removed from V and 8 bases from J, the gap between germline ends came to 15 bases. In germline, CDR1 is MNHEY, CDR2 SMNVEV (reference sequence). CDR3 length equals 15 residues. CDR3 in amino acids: CASSLKVTGREKLFF. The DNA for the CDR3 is TGTGCCAGCAGTTTAAAGGTTACAGGCCGAGAAAAACTGTTTTTT.

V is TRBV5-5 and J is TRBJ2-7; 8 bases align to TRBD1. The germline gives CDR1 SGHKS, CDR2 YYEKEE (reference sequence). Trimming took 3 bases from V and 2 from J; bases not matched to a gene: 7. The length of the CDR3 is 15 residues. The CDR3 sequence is CASSSPWTGTYEQYF. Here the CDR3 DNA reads TGTGCCAGCAGCTCCCCTTGGACAGGGACCTACGAGCAGTACTTC.

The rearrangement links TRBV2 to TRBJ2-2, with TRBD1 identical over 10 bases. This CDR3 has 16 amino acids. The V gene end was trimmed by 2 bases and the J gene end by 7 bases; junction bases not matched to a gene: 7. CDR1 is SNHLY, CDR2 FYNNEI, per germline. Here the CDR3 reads CASSEYRQGAGGELFF. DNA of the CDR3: TGTGCCAGCAGTGAATATCGACAGGGGGCAGGCGGGGAGCTGTTTTTT.

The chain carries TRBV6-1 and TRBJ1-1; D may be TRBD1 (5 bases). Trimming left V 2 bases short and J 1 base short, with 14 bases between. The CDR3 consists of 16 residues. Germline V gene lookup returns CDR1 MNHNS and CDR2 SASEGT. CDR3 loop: CASSERARQGNTEAFF. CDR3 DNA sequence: TGTGCCAGCAGTGAAAGGGCCCGGCAGGGGAACACTGAAGCTTTCTTT.

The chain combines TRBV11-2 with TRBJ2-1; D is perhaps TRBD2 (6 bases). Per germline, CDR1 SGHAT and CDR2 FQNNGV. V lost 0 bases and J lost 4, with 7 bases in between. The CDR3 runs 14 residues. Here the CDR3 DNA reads TGTGCCAGCAGCTTAGATGCGGGGTACAATGAGCAGTTCTTC. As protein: CASSLDAGYNEQFF.

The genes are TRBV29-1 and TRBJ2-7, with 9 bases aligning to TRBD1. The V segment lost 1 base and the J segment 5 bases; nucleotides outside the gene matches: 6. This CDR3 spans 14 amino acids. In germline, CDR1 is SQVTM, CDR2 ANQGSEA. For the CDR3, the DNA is TGCAGCGTTGAAGTCCTCGGGACAGGGAACGAGCAGTACTTC. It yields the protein CSVEVLGTGNEQYF.

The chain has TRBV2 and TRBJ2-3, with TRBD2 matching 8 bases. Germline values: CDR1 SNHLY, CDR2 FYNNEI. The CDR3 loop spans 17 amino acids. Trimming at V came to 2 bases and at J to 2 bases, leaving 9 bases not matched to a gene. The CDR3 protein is CASSERGAGATTDTQYF. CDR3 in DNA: TGTGCCAGCAGTGAAAGGGGAGCGGGGGCCACCACAGATACGCAGTATTTT.

In nucleotides, the CDR3 is TGTGCCAGCTCGCCGGGGGGGCGGACTGAAGCTTTCTTT. This translates into CASSPGGRTEAFF. This chain links TRBV18 with TRBJ1-1, with D perhaps matching TRBD1 (6 bases). Looked up from germline, CDR1 is KGHSH and CDR2 is LQKENI. The CDR3 is 13 amino acids. Deletions cut 6 bases from V and 5 bases from J, with 13 bases between. The full variable domain, in which reference TRBV18 and TRBJ1-1 provide the parts outside the CDR3, is NAGVMQNPRHLVRRRGQEARLRCSPMKGHSHVYWYRQLPEEGLKFMVYLQKENIIDESGMPKERFSAEFPKEGPSILRIQQVVRGDSAAYFCASSPGGRTEAFFGQGTRLTVV.

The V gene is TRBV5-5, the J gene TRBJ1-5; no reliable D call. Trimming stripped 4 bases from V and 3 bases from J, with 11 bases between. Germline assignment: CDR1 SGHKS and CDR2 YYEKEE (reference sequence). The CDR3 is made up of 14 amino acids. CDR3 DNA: TGTGCCAGCAGCCCCCTGCGGGTCAATCAGCCCCAGCATTTT. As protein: CASSPLRVNQPQHF. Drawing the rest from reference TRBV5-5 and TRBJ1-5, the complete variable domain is DAGVTQSPTHLIKTRGQQVTLRCSPISGHKSVSWYQQVLGQGPQFIFQYYEKEERGRGNFPDRFSARQFPNYSSELNVNALLLGDSALYLCASSPLRVNQPQHFGDGTRLSIL.

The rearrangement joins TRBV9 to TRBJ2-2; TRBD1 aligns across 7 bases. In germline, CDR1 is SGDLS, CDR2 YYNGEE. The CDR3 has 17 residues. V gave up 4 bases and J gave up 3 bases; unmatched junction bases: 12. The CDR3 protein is CASSPHIQGTDTGELFF. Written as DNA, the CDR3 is TGTGCCAGCAGCCCCCACATCCAAGGGACAGACACCGGGGAGCTGTTTTTT. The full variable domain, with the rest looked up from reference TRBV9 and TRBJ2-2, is DSGVTQTPKHLITATGQRVTLRCSPRSGDLSVYWYQQSLDQGLQFLIQYYNGEERAKGNILERFSAQQFPDLHSELNLSSLELGDSALYFCASSPHIQGTDTGELFFGEGSRLTVL.

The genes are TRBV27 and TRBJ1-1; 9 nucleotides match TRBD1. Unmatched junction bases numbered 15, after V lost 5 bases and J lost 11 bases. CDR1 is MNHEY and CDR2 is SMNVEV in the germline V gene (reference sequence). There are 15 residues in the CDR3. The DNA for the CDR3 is TGTGCCAGCAGTCCTACAGGGGGCGCTGGTTTCGGGGCTTTCTTT. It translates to CASSPTGGAGFGAFF.

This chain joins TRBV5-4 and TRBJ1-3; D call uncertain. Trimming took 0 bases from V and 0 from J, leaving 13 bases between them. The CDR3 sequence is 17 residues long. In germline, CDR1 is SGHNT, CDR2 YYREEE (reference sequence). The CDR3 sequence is CASSLGSQVFSGNTIYF. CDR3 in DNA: TGTGCCAGCAGCTTGGGAAGTCAGGTTTTCTCTGGAAACACCATATATTTT. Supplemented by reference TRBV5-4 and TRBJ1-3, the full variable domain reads ETGVTQSPTHLIKTRGQQVTLRCSSQSGHNTVSWYQQALGQGPQFIFQYYREEENGRGNFPPRFSGLQFPNYSSELNVNALELDDSALYLCASSLGSQVFSGNTIYFGEGSWLTVV.

CDR3 loop: CASSPQGTAYEQYF. CDR3 nucleotide sequence: TGTGCCAGCAGCCCCCAGGGTACAGCCTACGAGCAGTACTTC. This chain connects TRBV9 to TRBJ2-7; a weak D match, TRBD1 (5 bases). V was clipped by 4 bases and J by 2 bases, with 13 bases between them. Germline values: CDR1 SGDLS, CDR2 YYNGEE. This CDR3 has 14 residues.

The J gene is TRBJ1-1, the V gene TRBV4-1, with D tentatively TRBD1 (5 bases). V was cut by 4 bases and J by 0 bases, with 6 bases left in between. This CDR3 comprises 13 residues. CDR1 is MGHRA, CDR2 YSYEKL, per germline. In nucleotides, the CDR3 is TGCGCCAGCAGCCCGGGGGTGAACACTGAAGCTTTCTTT. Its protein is CASSPGVNTEAFF.

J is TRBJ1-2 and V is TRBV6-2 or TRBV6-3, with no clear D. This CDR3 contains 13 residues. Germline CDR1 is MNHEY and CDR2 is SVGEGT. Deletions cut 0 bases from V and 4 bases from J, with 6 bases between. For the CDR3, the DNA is TGTGCCAGCAGTTACTCGGCATTCTATGGCTACACCTTC. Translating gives CASSYSAFYGYTF.

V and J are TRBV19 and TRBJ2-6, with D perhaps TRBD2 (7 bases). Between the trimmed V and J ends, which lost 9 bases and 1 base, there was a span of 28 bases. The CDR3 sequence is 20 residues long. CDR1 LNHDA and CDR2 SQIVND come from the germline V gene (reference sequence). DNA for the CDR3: TGTGCCAGCAGAGGGGCGGGGGCTCCCAAAGAGAGGTCTGGGGCCAACGTCCTGACTTTC. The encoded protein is CASRGAGAPKERSGANVLTF.

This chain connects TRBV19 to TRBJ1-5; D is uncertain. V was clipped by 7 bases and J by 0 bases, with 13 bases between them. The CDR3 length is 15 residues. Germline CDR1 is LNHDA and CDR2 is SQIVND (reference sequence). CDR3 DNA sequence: TGTGCCAGTACCTCTCTCCGGGATAGCAATCAGCCCCAGCATTTT. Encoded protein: CASTSLRDSNQPQHF.